A single sample gave rise to the 15 T cell receptor beta chains below, sequenced in a study of control samples from healthy donors and cancer patients. TCRdb's table, derived via immunoSEQ multiplex PCR, lists solely in-frame clones and lacks some. The table has 100,000 to 150,000 clones, 85% to 95% seen once; the top ten hold approximately 0.58%. Input material: PBMCs. Every receptor here comes from a man older than 75 with head and neck cancer.

V usage is TRBV6-5 and J usage is TRBJ1-2, with 9 bases lining up with TRBD1. The CDR3 length is 13 residues. CDR1 and CDR2 from the germline V gene are MNHEY and SVGAGI. Germline trimming cut 5 bases from V and 7 bases from J; bases unmatched to any gene: 5. The CDR3, as DNA: TGTGCCAGCAGTACCACAGGGGGCCCTGGCTACACCTTC. Protein sequence: CASSTTGGPGYTF.

The chain recombines TRBV5-6 with TRBJ1-1, with D perhaps matching TRBD1 (5 bases). V was clipped by 4 bases and J by 1 base, with 8 bases between them. Per germline, CDR1 SGHDT and CDR2 YYEEEE. This CDR3 has 13 amino acids. CDR3 residues: CASSQGQNTEAFF. The CDR3 bases are TGTGCCAGCAGCCAAGGACAGAACACTGAAGCTTTCTTT.

This chain joins TRBV4-1 and TRBJ2-2, with a weak D call TRBD2 (5 bases). The V gene lost 3 bases and the J gene lost 6 bases, with 11 bases spanning the gap. The germline gives CDR1 MGHRA, CDR2 YSYEKL. The CDR3 runs to 14 residues. In DNA form, the CDR3 reads TGCGCCAGCAGCCATGCGGGCCTGGCCGGGGAGCTGTTTTTT. It yields the protein CASSHAGLAGELFF.

J is TRBJ2-1 and V is TRBV19, with TRBD2 as a possible D gene (7 bases). Per the germline V gene, CDR1 is LNHDA and CDR2 is SQIVND (reference sequence). Between the trimmed V and J ends, which lost 3 bases and 9 bases, there was a span of 15 bases. This CDR3 has 14 residues. In DNA form, the CDR3 reads TGTGCCAGTAGTATGGGGGGGGGCAGGAGTGAGCAGTTCTTC. The encoded protein is CASSMGGGRSEQFF.

The chain combines TRBV6-6 with TRBJ2-7; TRBD2 matches 16 bases. The CDR3 is 16 amino acids. CDR1 and CDR2 (germline): MNHNY, SVGAGI (reference sequence). Trimming removed 2 bases from V and 4 bases from J; junction bases left unmatched: 2. The CDR3 region has the DNA TGTGCCAGCAGTTACGGGACTAGCGGGGGGGCTTACGAGCAGTACTTC. Protein sequence: CASSYGTSGGAYEQYF.

V is TRBV5-1 and J is TRBJ1-3; D is ambiguous. The V and J ends lost 4 bases and 0 bases respectively, with 11 bases between them. Germline V gives CDR1 SGHRS, CDR2 YFSETQ. This CDR3 comprises 15 residues. In DNA, the CDR3 is TGCGCCAGCAGCAAGACCGCTAGCTCTGGAAACACCATATATTTT. Protein product: CASSKTASSGNTIYF.

V usage is TRBV10-2 and J usage is TRBJ2-2; 9 bases match TRBD2. The germline V gene encodes CDR1 WSHSY and CDR2 SAAADI. The junction had 11 bases not matched to a gene; V was cut back by 8 bases and J by 1 base. The CDR3 runs 17 residues. The CDR3 DNA reads as TGCGCCAGCCTCTTGGTAGCGGGGGAATTGAACACCGGGGAGCTGTTTTTT. This translates into CASLLVAGELNTGELFF.

CDR3 sequence (DNA): TGTGCCAGTACCACCGACAGGACCTCTGGAAACACCATATATTTT. It yields the protein CASTTDRTSGNTIYF. The rearrangement uses TRBV19 and TRBJ1-3; possibly TRBD1 for D (6 bases). Germline V gene data show CDR1 as LNHDA and CDR2 as SQIVND (reference sequence). Between the trimmed V and J ends, which lost 7 bases and 0 bases, there was a span of 13 bases. The CDR3 spans 15 residues.

Note on this clone: This sample includes further DNA sequences coding for the same CDR3. The chain is built from TRBV28 and TRBJ1-6; D call uncertain. The CDR3 covers 11 residues. Trimming cost V 3 bases and J 7 bases, with 1 base left between them. Germline values: CDR1 MDHEN, CDR2 SYDVKM. DNA of the CDR3: TGTGCCAGCAGTTTGAATTCACCCCTCCACTTT. It encodes CASSLNSPLHF.

The rearrangement links TRBV29-1 to TRBJ2-3, with 11 bases that match TRBD2. J gave up 2 bases and V 3 bases, and 4 bases lay outside the gene matches. CDR3 length: 15 residues. Germline lookup yields CDR1 SQVTM and CDR2 ANQGSEA. The DNA for the CDR3 is TGCAGCGTTGATGGACTAGCGGGTTTCACAGATACGCAGTATTTT. It translates to CSVDGLAGFTDTQYF.

The V call is TRBV5-1, the J call TRBJ2-5, with TRBD2 as a possible D gene (5 bases). The germline V gene encodes CDR1 SGHRS and CDR2 YFSETQ. CDR3 length equals 16 residues. V dropped 2 bases and J dropped 3 bases, with 17 bases sitting between them. In nucleotides, the CDR3 is TGCGCCAGCAGCTTAGGACTCCCCGCGAGGGAAGAGACCCAGTACTTC. This encodes CASSLGLPAREETQYF.

V gene TRBV19 combines with J gene TRBJ2-5, with D possibly matching TRBD2 (5 bases). The V gene lost 4 bases and the J gene lost 5 bases, with 23 bases spanning the gap. From germline, CDR1 is LNHDA and CDR2 SQIVND (reference sequence). This CDR3 region has 17 residues. The CDR3 is CASSSGSEGLMGETQYF. The CDR3 DNA follows: TGTGCCAGTAGTAGTGGGAGCGAAGGCCTGATGGGGGAGACCCAGTACTTC.

The rearrangement joins TRBV18 to TRBJ2-5; D is perhaps TRBD2 (6 bases). The germline CDR1 and CDR2 sequences are KGHSH and LQKENI. The CDR3 totals 13 residues. Trimming stripped 3 bases from V and 5 bases from J, with 10 bases between. CDR3 loop: CASSPGRGETQYF. CDR3 nucleotides: TGTGCCAGCTCACCCGGCCGGGGGGAGACCCAGTACTTC.

Concerning this clone itself: The germline gene is not matched at one end of the junction; a read error may be the cause. The rearrangement uses TRBV20-1 and TRBJ2-1, with 14 bases aligning to TRBD2. CDR1 and CDR2 (germline): DFQATT, SNEGSKA (reference sequence). This CDR3 contains 11 residues. The CDR3, as DNA: TGCAGTGCCGGACTAGCGGGAGGTAGGGTCTTC. This encodes CSAGLAGGRVF.

V is TRBV18 and J is TRBJ2-3; D gene ambiguous. Germline lookup yields CDR1 KGHSH and CDR2 LQKENI. The CDR3 runs 16 residues. The V end lost 2 bases, the J end lost 1 base, and 13 bases lay between the germline ends. This chain's CDR3 is CASSPTEATGTDTQYF. For the CDR3, the DNA is TGTGCCAGCTCACCAACTGAGGCAACCGGCACAGATACGCAGTATTTT.